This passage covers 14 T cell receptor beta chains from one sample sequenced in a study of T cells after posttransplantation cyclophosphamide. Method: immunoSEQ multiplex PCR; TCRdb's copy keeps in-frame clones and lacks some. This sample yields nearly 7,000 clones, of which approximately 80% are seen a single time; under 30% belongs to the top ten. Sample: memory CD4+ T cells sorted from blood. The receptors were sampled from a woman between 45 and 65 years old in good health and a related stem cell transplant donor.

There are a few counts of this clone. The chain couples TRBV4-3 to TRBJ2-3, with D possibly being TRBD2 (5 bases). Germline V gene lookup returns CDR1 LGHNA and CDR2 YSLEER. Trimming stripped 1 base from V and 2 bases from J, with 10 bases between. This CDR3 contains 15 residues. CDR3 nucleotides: TGCGCCAGCAGCCAAGTAGGCCGGGACACAGATACGCAGTATTTT. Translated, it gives CASSQVGRDTDTQYF.

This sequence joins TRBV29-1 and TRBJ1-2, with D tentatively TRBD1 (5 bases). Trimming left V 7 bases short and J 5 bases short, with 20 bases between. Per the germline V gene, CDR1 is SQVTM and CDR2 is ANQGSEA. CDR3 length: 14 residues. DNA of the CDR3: TGCAGCGCCACGACACAGGCAGCCGCATATGGCTACACCTTC. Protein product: CSATTQAAAYGYTF. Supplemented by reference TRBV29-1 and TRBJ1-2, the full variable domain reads SAVISQKPSRDICQRGTSLTIQCQVDSQVTMMFWYRQQPGQSLTLIATANQGSEATYESGFVIDKFPISRPNLTFSTLTVSNMSPEDSSIYLCSATTQAAAYGYTFGSGTRLTVV.

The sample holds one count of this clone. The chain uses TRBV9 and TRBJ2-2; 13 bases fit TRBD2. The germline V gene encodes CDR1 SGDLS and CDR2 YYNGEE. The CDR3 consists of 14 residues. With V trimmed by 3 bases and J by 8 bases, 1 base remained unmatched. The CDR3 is CASSAGLAGGELFF. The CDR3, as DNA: TGTGCCAGCAGCGCGGGACTAGCGGGAGGGGAGCTGTTTTTT. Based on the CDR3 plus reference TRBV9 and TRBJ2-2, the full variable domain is DSGVTQTPKHLITATGQRVTLRCSPRSGDLSVYWYQQSLDQGLQFLIQYYNGEERAKGNILERFSAQQFPDLHSELNLSSLELGDSALYFCASSAGLAGGELFFGEGSRLTVL.

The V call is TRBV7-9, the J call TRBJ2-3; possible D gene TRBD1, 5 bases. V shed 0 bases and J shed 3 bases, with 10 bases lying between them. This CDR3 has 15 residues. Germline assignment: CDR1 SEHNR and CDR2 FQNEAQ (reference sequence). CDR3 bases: TGTGCCAGCAGCTTAGCCCAGGGAAGGACAGATACGCAGTATTTT. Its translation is CASSLAQGRTDTQYF. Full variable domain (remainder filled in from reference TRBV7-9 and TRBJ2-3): DTGVSQNPRHKITKRGQNVTFRCDPISEHNRLYWYRQTLGQGPEFLTYFQNEAQLEKSRLLSDRFSAERPKGSFSTLEIQRTEQGDSAMYLCASSLAQGRTDTQYFGPGTRLTVL.

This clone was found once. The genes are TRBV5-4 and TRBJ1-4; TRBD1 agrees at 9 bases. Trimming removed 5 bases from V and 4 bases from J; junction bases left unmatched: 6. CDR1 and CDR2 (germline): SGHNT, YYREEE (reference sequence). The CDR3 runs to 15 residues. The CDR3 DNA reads TGTGCCAGCAGTCCACAGGGGGCGCATAATGAAAAACTGTTTTTT. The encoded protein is CASSPQGAHNEKLFF.

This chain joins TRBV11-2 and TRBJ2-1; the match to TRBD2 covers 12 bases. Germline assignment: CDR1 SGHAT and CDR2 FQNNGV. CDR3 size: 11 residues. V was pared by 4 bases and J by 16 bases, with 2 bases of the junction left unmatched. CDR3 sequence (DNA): TGTGCCAGCAGCTCGGGACTAGCGGGTTTCTTC. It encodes CASSSGLAGFF.

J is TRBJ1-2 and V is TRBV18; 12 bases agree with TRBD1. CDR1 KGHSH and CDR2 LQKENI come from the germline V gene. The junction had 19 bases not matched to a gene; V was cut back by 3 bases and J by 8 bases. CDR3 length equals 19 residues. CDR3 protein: CASSPFSVPGQGARRGYTF. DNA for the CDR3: TGTGCCAGCTCACCTTTCAGCGTCCCGGGACAGGGGGCGCGGCGGGGCTACACCTTC.

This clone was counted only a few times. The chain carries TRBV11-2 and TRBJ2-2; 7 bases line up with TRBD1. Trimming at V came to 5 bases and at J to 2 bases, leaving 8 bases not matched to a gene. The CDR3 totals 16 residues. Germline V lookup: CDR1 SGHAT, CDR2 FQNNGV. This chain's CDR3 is CASSADRDRNTGELFF. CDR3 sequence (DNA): TGTGCCAGCAGCGCAGACCGGGACAGAAACACCGGGGAGCTGTTTTTT.

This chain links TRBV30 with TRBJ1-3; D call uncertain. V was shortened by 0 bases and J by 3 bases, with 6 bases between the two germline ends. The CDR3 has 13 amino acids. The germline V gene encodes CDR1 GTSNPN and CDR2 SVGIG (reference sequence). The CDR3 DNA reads TGTGCCTGGAGTGTGTCCTTTGGAAACACCATATATTTT. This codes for CAWSVSFGNTIYF.

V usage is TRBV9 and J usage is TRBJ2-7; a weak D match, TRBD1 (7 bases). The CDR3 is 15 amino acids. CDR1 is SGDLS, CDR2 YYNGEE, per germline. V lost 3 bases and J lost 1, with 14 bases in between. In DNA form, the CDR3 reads TGTGCCAGCAGCGCATACGCGGGACAGTCCTACGAGCAGTACTTC. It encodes CASSAYAGQSYEQYF.

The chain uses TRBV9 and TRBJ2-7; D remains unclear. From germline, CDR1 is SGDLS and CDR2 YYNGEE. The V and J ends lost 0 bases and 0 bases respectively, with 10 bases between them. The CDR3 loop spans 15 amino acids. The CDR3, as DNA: TGTGCCAGCAGCGTAGGGGCAGGAAGCTCCTACGAGCAGTACTTC. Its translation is CASSVGAGSSYEQYF. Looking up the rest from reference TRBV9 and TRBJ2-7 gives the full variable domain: DSGVTQTPKHLITATGQRVTLRCSPRSGDLSVYWYQQSLDQGLQFLIQYYNGEERAKGNILERFSAQQFPDLHSELNLSSLELGDSALYFCASSVGAGSSYEQYFGPGTRLTVT.

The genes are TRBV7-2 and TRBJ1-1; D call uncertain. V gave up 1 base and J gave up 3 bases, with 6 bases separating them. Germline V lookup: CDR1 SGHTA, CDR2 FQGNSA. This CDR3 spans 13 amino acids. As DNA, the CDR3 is TGTGCCAGCAGCTTAGGGGCACACACTGAAGCTTTCTTT. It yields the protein CASSLGAHTEAFF.

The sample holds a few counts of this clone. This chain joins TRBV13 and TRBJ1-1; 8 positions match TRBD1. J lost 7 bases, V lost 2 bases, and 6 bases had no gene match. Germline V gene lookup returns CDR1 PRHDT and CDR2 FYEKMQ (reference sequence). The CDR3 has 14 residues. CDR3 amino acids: CASSLQGARGEAFF. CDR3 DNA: TGTGCCAGCAGCTTACAGGGGGCGAGAGGTGAAGCTTTCTTT.

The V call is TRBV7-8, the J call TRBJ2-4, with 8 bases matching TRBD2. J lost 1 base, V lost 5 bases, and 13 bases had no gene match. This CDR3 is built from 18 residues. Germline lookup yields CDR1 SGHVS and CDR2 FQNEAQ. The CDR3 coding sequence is TGTGCCAGCAGCCCCCCCTTCCGGGAGGGGGGGGCCAAAAACATTCAGTACTTC. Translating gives CASSPPFREGGAKNIQYF.